The 15 T cell receptor beta chains listed next were all sequenced from one sample in a study of CD8 T cells in Susac syndrome. Reverse transcription of about 0.5 to 1 ug RNA was performed with random hexamers. TCRdb independently ran MiXCR on the immunoSEQ multiplex PCR reads; one entry per CDR3 protein. The repertoire holds around 190,000 distinct CDR3 sequences, with approximately 95% as singletons. The specimen sequenced was CD8+ T cells from PBMCs. The receptors come from a human donor with multiple sclerosis.

The chain joins TRBV9 to TRBJ2-1, with D perhaps given as TRBD1 or TRBD2 (5 bases each). There are 14 residues in the CDR3. V was pared by 0 bases and J by 9 bases, with 13 bases between. Germline V CDR1 and CDR2: SGDLS, YYNGEE. The DNA of the CDR3 is TGTGCCAGCAGCGTAGGATATGGGGGACGTGAGCAGTTCTTC. Protein: CASSVGYGGREQFF. The variable domain in full, completed from reference TRBV9 and TRBJ2-1, reads DSGVTQTPKHLITATGQRVTLRCSPRSGDLSVYWYQQSLDQGLQFLIQYYNGEERAKGNILERFSAQQFPDLHSELNLSSLELGDSALYFCASSVGYGGREQFFGPGTRLTVL.

This chain links TRBV9 with TRBJ2-2; possibly TRBD1 for D (6 bases). CDR3 length: 15 amino acids. Germline V CDR1 and CDR2: SGDLS, YYNGEE. Trimming pared 5 bases from V and 6 bases from J, leaving 17 bases between. The CDR3 reads CASSKTGSSAGELFF. The CDR3 DNA reads as TGTGCCAGCAGTAAAACAGGGAGTAGCGCCGGGGAGCTGTTTTTT. Based on the CDR3 plus reference TRBV9 and TRBJ2-2, the full variable domain is DSGVTQTPKHLITATGQRVTLRCSPRSGDLSVYWYQQSLDQGLQFLIQYYNGEERAKGNILERFSAQQFPDLHSELNLSSLELGDSALYFCASSKTGSSAGELFFGEGSRLTVL.

The chain combines TRBV28 with TRBJ2-5; TRBD2 matches 7 bases. Germline V lookup: CDR1 MDHEN, CDR2 SYDVKM. The CDR3 has 16 residues. The V and J ends lost 2 bases and 1 base, in that order; junction bases with no gene match: 7. The DNA for the CDR3 is TGTGCCAGCAGTTTAATGGTGGGGGGGAGCCAAGAGACCCAGTACTTC. Protein: CASSLMVGGSQETQYF.

This chain connects TRBV12-3 or TRBV12-4 to TRBJ2-3; a weak D match, TRBD2 (5 bases). V was pared by 3 bases and J by 0 bases, with 13 bases between. CDR3 length equals 16 residues. As DNA, the CDR3 is TGTGCCAGCAGTTTGTTGGACTTGCAAAGCACAGATACGCAGTATTTT. Amino acids: CASSLLDLQSTDTQYF.

The chain combines TRBV11-2 with TRBJ2-7; D unresolved. The CDR3 spans 15 residues. The germline gives CDR1 SGHAT, CDR2 FQNNGV. Between the trimmed V and J ends, which lost 0 bases and 4 bases, there was a span of 13 bases. The CDR3, as DNA: TGTGCCAGCAGCTTAGAGCCTAGGCCTACGTACGAGCAGTACTTC. Amino acids: CASSLEPRPTYEQYF.

This sequence joins TRBV27 and TRBJ2-1; TRBD2 might be the D (6 bases). This CDR3 comprises 14 residues. Germline CDR1 and CDR2: MNHEY and SMNVEV (reference sequence). V dropped 4 bases and J dropped 7 bases, with 14 bases sitting between them. This CDR3 is CASSWPGAGNEQFF. Written as DNA, the CDR3 is TGTGCCAGCAGTTGGCCGGGAGCTGGGAATGAGCAGTTCTTC.

This chain's CDR3 is CASSSTGLSYNEQFF. CDR3 nucleotide sequence: TGTGCCAGCAGTTCTACAGGGCTCTCCTACAATGAGCAGTTCTTC. V is TRBV27 and J is TRBJ2-1, with D possibly being TRBD1 (6 bases). The V end was cut by 4 bases, the J end by 0 bases, with 10 bases between. The CDR3 runs to 15 residues. Germline V CDR1 and CDR2: MNHEY, SMNVEV (reference sequence).

This chain uses TRBV7-3 with TRBJ2-1, with TRBD2 matching 9 bases. CDR1 SGHTA and CDR2 FQGTGA come from the germline V gene. There are 17 residues in the CDR3. J lost 6 bases, V lost 2 bases, and 11 bases had no gene match. The CDR3 coding sequence is TGTGCCAGCAGCTTAGGTTCTAGCGGGGAGCCCCCCAATGAGCAGTTCTTC. Translated, it gives CASSLGSSGEPPNEQFF.

The gene calls are TRBV29-1 and TRBJ2-7; weak D call: TRBD1 (5 bases). This CDR3 spans 12 amino acids. The germline V gene has CDR1 SQVTM and CDR2 ANQGSEA. Trimming removed 5 bases at V and 2 bases at J, with 10 bases between. The CDR3 region is CSVRGRAYEQYF. CDR3 DNA sequence: TGCAGCGTTCGCGGCAGGGCCTACGAGCAGTACTTC.

The chain is built from TRBV5-6 and TRBJ2-7; possibly TRBD1 for D (6 bases). Trimming took off 2 bases at V and 5 bases at J, with 11 bases between the two ends. This CDR3 is 13 amino acids long. Per the germline V gene, CDR1 is SGHDT and CDR2 is YYEEEE. The CDR3 DNA follows: TGTGCCAGCAGCTTTACAGGGAACCACGAGCAGTACTTC. Protein: CASSFTGNHEQYF.

CDR3 in amino acids: CASRSGSYGYTF. DNA of the CDR3: TGTGCCAGCAGATCCGGATCCTATGGCTACACCTTC. The chain employs TRBV2 and TRBJ1-2; D is unclear. V was pared by 6 bases and J by 4 bases, with 9 bases between. CDR1 and CDR2 from the germline V gene are SNHLY and FYNNEI. This CDR3 region has 12 residues.

The rearrangement uses TRBV19 and TRBJ1-5; D not resolved. Germline CDR1 and CDR2: LNHDA and SQIVND (reference sequence). CDR3 size: 14 residues. Trimming removed 6 bases from V and 3 bases from J, with 12 bases in between. CDR3: CASRTGKHNQPQHF. CDR3 in DNA: TGTGCCAGTAGGACGGGGAAACACAATCAGCCCCAGCATTTT.

This chain uses TRBV4-1 with TRBJ2-7, with D possibly being TRBD2 (5 bases). Germline-derived CDR1 and CDR2 are MGHRA and YSYEKL. This CDR3 region has 15 residues. Trimming took off 0 bases at V and 5 bases at J, with 14 bases between the two ends. CDR3 sequence: CASSQEEGARDEQYF. The CDR3 DNA sequence: TGCGCCAGCAGCCAAGAAGAGGGCGCTAGAGACGAGCAGTACTTC.

The chain recombines TRBV29-1 with TRBJ2-7; 8 bases map to TRBD2. V dropped 6 bases and J dropped 1; count of bases not matched to a gene: 5. The CDR3 contains 13 residues. Germline V gene data show CDR1 as SQVTM and CDR2 as ANQGSEA. DNA for the CDR3: TGCAGCGTGGAGACTAGCGCTTCCTACGAGCAGTACTTC. This encodes CSVETSASYEQYF.

This chain connects TRBV5-1 to TRBJ2-1; 12 bases match TRBD2. V was pared by 3 bases and J by 4 bases, with 2 bases of the junction left unmatched. Per germline, CDR1 SGHRS and CDR2 YFSETQ. The CDR3 is 15 residues long. The CDR3: CASSSTSGRYNEQFF. CDR3 coding DNA: TGCGCCAGCAGCTCCACTAGCGGGAGGTACAATGAGCAGTTCTTC.